This is a list of T cell receptor beta chains from one sample in a study of T cell repertoires in cytomegalovirus infection. TCRdb analysed the reads with MiXCR anew, one entry per CDR3 protein. The sample has 290,000 or so distinct CDR3 sequences, 9.6% seen once. The sequenced sample was PBMCs. These receptors were collected from a human donor in good health (CMV status not recorded). Some clones in this sample may be carry-over from other donors' samples. CDR3s leave out the opening cysteine and the closing phenylalanine or tryptophan.

V gene,CDR3 protein
TRBV5-1,ASSLPLRGTSDEQF
TRBV7-2,ASSLALDRDYGYT
TRBV5-1,ASSLGEPSYNEQF
TRBV11-1,ASSRTLPQGSNSPLH
TRBV27,ASTADRGGKAQH
TRBV28,ASSSPGTGDNEQF
TRBV6-2/TRBV6-3,ASSYRYNEQY
TRBV6-2/TRBV6-3,ASSFGQYNSPLH
TRBV20-1,SARVLLASTGELF
TRBV5-1,ASSLVALLNTGELF
TRBV3-1,ASSPFPGQIQETQY
TRBV6-4,ASGLTSYNEQF
TRBV29-1,SGSGTAIETQY
TRBV2,ASTSGGGRETQY
TRBV12-3/TRBV12-4,ASRSGQLNTEAF
TRBV7-9,ASTLEEEQF
TRBV6-1,ASRPSPGQNTEAF
TRBV7-6,ASSPFSSETQY
TRBV6-6,ASGSKDRVSRALH
TRBV11-1,ASSLRTSGNTIY
TRBV7-9,ASSLAGTFYT
TRBV20-1,SARVQDRLNTEAF
TRBV4-1,ASSQYGANTGELF
TRBV7-9,ASAKGGGNQPQH
TRBV5-6,ASRTVGAKGYT
TRBV28,ASSSPFWNSGNTIY
TRBV20-1,SARGWIGGYT
TRBV2,ASSESRMGTEQF
TRBV25-1,ASSEWGGNNQPQH
TRBV20-1,SARPRTGGRMETQY
TRBV9,ASSASGGRGQPQH
TRBV6-2/TRBV6-3,ASTAGGNSMDEQF
TRBV2,ASKTRDSSYEQY
TRBV7-9,ASSPLATAPSTDTQY
TRBV10-3,AISRGPEETQY
TRBV10-3,AISEKGTEQETQY
TRBV5-1,ASSRGGREETQY
TRBV20-1,SAARGPSTDTQY
TRBV10-3,AISAGTVEAF
TRBV7-2,ASSSGQGGYSNQPQH